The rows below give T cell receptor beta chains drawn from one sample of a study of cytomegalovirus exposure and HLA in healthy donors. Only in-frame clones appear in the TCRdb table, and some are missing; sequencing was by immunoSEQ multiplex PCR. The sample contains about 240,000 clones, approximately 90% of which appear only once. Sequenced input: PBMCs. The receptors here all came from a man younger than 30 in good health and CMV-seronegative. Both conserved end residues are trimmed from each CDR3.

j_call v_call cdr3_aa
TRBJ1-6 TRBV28 ASRAGTGVSPLH
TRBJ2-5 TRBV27 ASSFSASGRETQY
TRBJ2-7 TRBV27 ASSFYDEQY
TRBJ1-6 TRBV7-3 ASSWRENSPLH
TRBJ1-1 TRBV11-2 ASSRDRETEAF
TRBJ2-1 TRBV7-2 ASSLLVGALLSSYNEQF
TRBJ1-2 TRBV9 ASSVSPNYGYT
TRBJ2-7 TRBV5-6 ASSWNRDSAWEQY
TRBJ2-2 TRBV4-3 ASSQEGLAGTTGELF
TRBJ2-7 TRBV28 ASSSPGQGWEQY
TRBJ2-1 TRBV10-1 ASSETSGGNEQF
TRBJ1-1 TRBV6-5 ASSYGGTEAF
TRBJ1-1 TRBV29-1 SVAPRRFEIFEAF
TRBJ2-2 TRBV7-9 ASCSVGELF
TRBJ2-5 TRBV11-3 ASSTSFSGRGETQY
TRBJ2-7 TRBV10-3 ATTTTGFSEQY
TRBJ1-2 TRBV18 ASSPTTRLDNYGYT
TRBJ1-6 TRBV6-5 ASSGHTNSPLH
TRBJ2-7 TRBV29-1 SVTGTSGSGSYEQY
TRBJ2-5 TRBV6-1 ASSEAPQETQY
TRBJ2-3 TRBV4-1 ASSQVSQDTQY
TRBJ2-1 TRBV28 ASSLLQGPYNEQF
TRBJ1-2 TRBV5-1 ASSSLGTGFSKGYGYT
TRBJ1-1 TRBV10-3 AIRDRTNTEAF